This TCR beta chain was sequenced in a study of cytomegalovirus exposure and HLA in healthy donors. The germline V gene encodes CDR1 ENHRY and CDR2 SYGVKD. The CDR3 totals 12 residues. V shed 7 bases and J shed 6 bases, with 12 bases lying between them. Worth noting for this clone: Its specificity is not known.

General study findings and limits: Clonal expansion, a later analysis showed, was greater in HLA-associated TCR beta chains than in equally common others.

PCR involved 60 Vbeta and 13 Jbeta primers. Using immunoSEQ multiplex PCR, the repertoire was profiled, and TCRdb retains in-frame clones only, with some absent. The profile shows tens of thousands of clones, around four fifths of them singletons. This clonotype was obtained from a male donor in good health and CMV-seronegative. The material sequenced was PBMCs. This rearrangement joins TRBV10-3 to TRBJ1-2; a weak D match, TRBD1 (5 bases). The chain's CDR3 is CAITGGEDGYTF. The CDR3 DNA reads as TGTGCCATCACGGGAGGGGAAGATGGCTACACCTTC.